The following is a TCR beta chain sequence with its context. The antigen is not known. Sequencing was performed with immunoSEQ multiplex PCR; in TCRdb, only in-frame clones are kept and a portion is missing. The sample lists over 80,000 clones; about 84% were seen once. The CDR3 consists of 14 residues. Germline CDR1 and CDR2: MRHNA and SNTAGT. The ends were cut back, 6 bases at V and 1 base at J, with 9 bases in the middle. The data stem from a study of OX40 agonist ivuxolimab in advanced cancers. Study conclusions and caveats: Among the least clonally expanded were partial responders at 0.1-3.0 mg/kg. In the expanded peripheral T cells, antigen specificity was never determined.

Excluded were patients having autoimmune disease history or systemic immunosuppression. The material was CD4+ or CD8+ T cells sorted from blood, obtained in a trial of the OX40 agonist ivuxolimab. V usage is TRBV6-4 and J usage is TRBJ2-2; D gene ambiguous. This TCR was recovered from an adult with an advanced solid tumor such as melanoma, head and neck, liver or kidney cancer. The CDR3 here is CASRGNRNTGELFF. The DNA for the CDR3 is TGTGCCAGCAGAGGGAACAGGAACACCGGGGAGCTGTTTTTT.